This TCR beta chain was recovered during a study of response to subunit inactivated influenza vaccine. The study's findings and limits: New T cells are recruited in small numbers by each seasonal influenza vaccination, according to the authors' suggestion.

TCRdb re-analysed the RT-PCR reads in MiXCR, keeping a single row per CDR3 protein. The sample has approximately 520,000 distinct CDR3 sequences, approximately 24% seen once; the top ten hold approximately 2%. There are 13 residues in the CDR3. Germline loops: CDR1 LGHDT, CDR2 YNNKEL (reference sequence). V was shortened by 1 base and J by 10 bases, with 8 bases between the two germline ends. Remarks on this clonotype: The target antigen is unknown.

This TCR was sampled from a man between 50 and 59 years old who received an inactivated influenza vaccine. Sequenced material: CD4+ T cells sorted from PBMCs, taken around 5 days after vaccination. V is TRBV3-1 and J is TRBJ1-6, with D unresolved. This CDR3 reads CASSQGPQSPLHF. CDR3 nucleotides: TGTGCCAGCAGCCAAGGGCCGCAATCACCCCTCCACTTT.